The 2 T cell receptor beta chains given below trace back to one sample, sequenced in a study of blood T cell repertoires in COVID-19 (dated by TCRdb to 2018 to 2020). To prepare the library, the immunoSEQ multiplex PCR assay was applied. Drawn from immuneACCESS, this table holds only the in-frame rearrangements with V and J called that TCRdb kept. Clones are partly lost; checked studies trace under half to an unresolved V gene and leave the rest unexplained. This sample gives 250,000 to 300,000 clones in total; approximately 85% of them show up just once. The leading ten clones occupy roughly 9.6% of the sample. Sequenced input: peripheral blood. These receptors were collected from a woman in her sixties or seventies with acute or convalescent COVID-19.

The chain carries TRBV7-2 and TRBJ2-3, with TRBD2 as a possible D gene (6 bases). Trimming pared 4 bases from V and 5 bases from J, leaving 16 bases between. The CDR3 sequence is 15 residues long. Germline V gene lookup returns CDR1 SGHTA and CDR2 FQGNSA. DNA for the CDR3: TGTGCCAGCAGCTCGACTAGAGTATGGGGAGATACGCAGTATTTT. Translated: CASSSTRVWGDTQYF.

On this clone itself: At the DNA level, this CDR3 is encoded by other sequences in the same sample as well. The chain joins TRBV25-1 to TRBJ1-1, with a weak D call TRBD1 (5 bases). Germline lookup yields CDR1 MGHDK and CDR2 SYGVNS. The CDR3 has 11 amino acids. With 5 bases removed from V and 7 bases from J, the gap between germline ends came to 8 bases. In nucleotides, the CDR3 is TGTGCCAGCAGTCGGGGGTTTGAAGCTTTCTTT. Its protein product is CASSRGFEAFF.